This TCR beta chain was identified during a study of cytomegalovirus exposure and HLA in healthy donors. The study ran its PCR with 60 Vbeta and 13 Jbeta primers. Using immunoSEQ multiplex PCR, the repertoire was profiled, and TCRdb retains in-frame clones only, with some absent. The sample holds 100,000 or so clones, roughly three quarters seen once. Germline V CDR1 and CDR2: SGHNT, YYREEE (reference sequence). The CDR3 covers 17 residues. V lost 0 bases to trimming and J lost 1 base, with 11 bases between them. These donors, healthy bone marrow donors, were studied. This clone was detected a few times.

The clonotype comes from a man in his forties in good health and CMV-seronegative. This chain uses TRBV5-4 with TRBJ1-6; tentative D call: TRBD1 (6 bases). The source material was PBMCs. The CDR3 DNA is TGTGCCAGCAGCTTGGGGGGGGGCTTGTCCTATAATTCACCCCTCCACTTT. Translation: CASSLGGGLSYNSPLHF. Using reference TRBV5-4 and TRBJ1-6 for the parts outside the CDR3, the full variable domain is ETGVTQSPTHLIKTRGQQVTLRCSSQSGHNTVSWYQQALGQGPQFIFQYYREEENGRGNFPPRFSGLQFPNYSSELNVNALELDDSALYLCASSLGGGLSYNSPLHFGNGTRLTVT.